This T cell receptor beta chain was retrieved from a study of vaccination effects on CD4 cells after COVID-19. Before any sequencing was done, the ViraFEST assay used viral peptide pools to expand antigen-specific CD4+ T cells. Cultured cells yielded isolated CD4+ T cells after 10 to 11 days. People in the vaccine group had not been infected with SARS-CoV-2 before, and their nucleocapsid antibodies were negative. The authors replaced half the medium with IL-2 medium on days 3 and 7. Study-wide results and caveats: The authors studied few convalescent patients and collected no early post-infection timepoints. Clones arising from infection and from vaccination showed marked clonal contraction late after vaccination.

Measured with immunoSEQ multiplex PCR; TCRdb has only the in-frame clones, and not every one. The table shows roughly 63,000 clones, with 60% to 80% occurring only once. Concerning this clone itself: The antigen remains unidentified.

The receptor comes from a human donor who received a COVID-19 vaccine. The specimen was CD4+ T cells from PBMCs cultured with HCoV-OC43 spike peptides, collected before COVID-19 vaccination. Subset here: HCoV-OC43 spike overlapping peptide pool stimulation.

The chain's CDR3 is CASTPTGNQPQHF. CDR3 nucleotide sequence: TGTGCCAGCACCCCTACGGGTAATCAGCCCCAGCATTTT. The chain carries TRBV7-2 and TRBJ1-5, with no clear D. Germline V gene lookup returns CDR1 SGHTA and CDR2 FQGNSA. Trimming left V 7 bases short and J 4 bases short, with 11 bases between. CDR3 size: 13 residues.